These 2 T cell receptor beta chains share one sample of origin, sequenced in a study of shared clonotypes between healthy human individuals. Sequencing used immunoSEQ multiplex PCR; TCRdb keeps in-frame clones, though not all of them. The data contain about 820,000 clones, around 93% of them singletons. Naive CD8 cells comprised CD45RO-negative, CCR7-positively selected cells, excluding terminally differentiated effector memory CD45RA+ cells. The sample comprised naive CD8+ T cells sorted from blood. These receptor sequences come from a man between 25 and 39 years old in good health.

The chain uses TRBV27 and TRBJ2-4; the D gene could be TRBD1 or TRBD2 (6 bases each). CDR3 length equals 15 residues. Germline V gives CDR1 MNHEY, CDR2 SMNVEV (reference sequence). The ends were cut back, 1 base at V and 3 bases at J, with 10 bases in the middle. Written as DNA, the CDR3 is TGTGCCAGCAGTTTATTAGGAGGGGGCAAAAACATTCAGTACTTC. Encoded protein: CASSLLGGGKNIQYF.

CDR3 residues: CATGTGHNQPQHF. CDR3 DNA sequence: TGTGCCACTGGGACAGGGCACAATCAGCCCCAGCATTTT. J is TRBJ1-5 and V is TRBV6-5; 9 bases fit TRBD1. CDR1 MNHEY and CDR2 SVGAGI come from the germline V gene. The CDR3 is 13 amino acids. The junction had 4 bases not matched to a gene; V was cut back by 10 bases and J by 3 bases.